A single sample is the source of the 2 T cell receptor beta chains below, sequenced in a study of chemoradiotherapy in HPV16-positive cancers (dated by TCRdb to 2021 to 2024). The method behind the library was the immunoSEQ multiplex PCR assay. TCRdb took over this immuneACCESS table, retaining in-frame rearrangements with V and J assigned. Such tables are incomplete; in checked studies, under half of the missing clones stem from an unresolved V gene, and the remainder is unexplained. The sample table shows 5,100 or so clones, and more than 60% are seen once. Around 15% of the sample lies in the top ten. The starting material was tumor tissue, obtained from a patient who underwent chemoradiotherapy. The receptors come from a human donor with HPV-associated anogenital cancer.

The genes are TRBV9 and TRBJ2-7; 8 positions agree with TRBD1. The CDR3 has 14 amino acids. The trim removed 2 bases at V and 7 bases at J, leaving 8 bases unmatched. The germline V gene has CDR1 SGDLS and CDR2 YYNGEE. The CDR3 here is CASSVGTGLREQYF. CDR3 nucleotide sequence: TGTGCCAGCAGCGTGGGGACAGGCTTGAGAGAGCAGTACTTC.

The chain carries TRBV5-1 and TRBJ2-2; D is possibly TRBD1 (5 bases). V shed 0 bases and J shed 4 bases, with 10 bases lying between them. This CDR3 region has 15 residues. CDR1 SGHRS and CDR2 YFSETQ come from the germline V gene. The CDR3 is CASSLGGGGTGELFF. In DNA form, the CDR3 reads TGCGCCAGCAGCTTGGGGGGCGGCGGCACCGGGGAGCTGTTTTTT. Full variable domain (outside the CDR3, taken from reference TRBV5-1 and TRBJ2-2): KAGVTQTPRYLIKTRGQQVTLSCSPISGHRSVSWYQQTPGQGLQFLFEYFSETQRNKGNFPGRFSGRQFSNSRSEMNVSTLELGDSALYLCASSLGGGGTGELFFGEGSRLTVL.